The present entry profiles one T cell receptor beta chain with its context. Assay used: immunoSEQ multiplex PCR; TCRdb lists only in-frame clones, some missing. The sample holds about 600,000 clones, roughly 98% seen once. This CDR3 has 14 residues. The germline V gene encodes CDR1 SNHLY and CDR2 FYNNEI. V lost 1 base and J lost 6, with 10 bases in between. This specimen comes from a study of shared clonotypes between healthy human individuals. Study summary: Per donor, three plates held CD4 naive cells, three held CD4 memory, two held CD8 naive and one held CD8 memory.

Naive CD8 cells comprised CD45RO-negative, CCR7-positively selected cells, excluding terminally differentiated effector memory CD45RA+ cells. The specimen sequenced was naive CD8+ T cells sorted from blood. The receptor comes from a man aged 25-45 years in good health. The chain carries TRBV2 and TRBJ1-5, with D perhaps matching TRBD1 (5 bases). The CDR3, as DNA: TGTGCCAGCAGTGAAGTAAGGGGCCCTCAGCCCCAGCATTTT. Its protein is CASSEVRGPQPQHF.